This passage covers 3 T cell receptor beta chains from one sample sequenced in a study of cytomegalovirus exposure and HLA in healthy donors. Vbeta (60) and Jbeta (13) primers were used in the PCR. The table came from immunoSEQ multiplex PCR; TCRdb's copy has only in-frame clones and leaves some out. The sample shows approximately 170,000 clones, about 76% of them seen only once. Source material: PBMCs. These receptors were taken from a male donor in good health and CMV-seropositive.

The gene calls are TRBV18 and TRBJ2-1; 12 bases map to TRBD2. CDR3 length: 15 amino acids. Germline V gene sequence: CDR1 KGHSH, CDR2 LQKENI. J was trimmed by 7 bases and V by 4 bases; bases with no gene match: 5. The CDR3 is CASSLTSGGLNEQFF. DNA of the CDR3: TGTGCCAGCTCACTTACTAGCGGGGGGCTTAATGAGCAGTTCTTC.

The DNA for the CDR3 is TGTGCCAGCAGCTCGGACACCAACTATGGCTACACCTTC. Its protein is CASSSDTNYGYTF. The chain recombines TRBV7-9 with TRBJ1-2; perhaps TRBD1 as D (5 bases). In germline, CDR1 is SEHNR, CDR2 FQNEAQ (reference sequence). V was shortened by 4 bases and J by 2 bases, with 8 bases between the two germline ends. The CDR3 is 13 amino acids.

The V gene is TRBV6-6, the J gene TRBJ1-3, with TRBD1 matching over 10 bases. Per the germline V gene, CDR1 is MNHNY and CDR2 is SVGAGI (reference sequence). This CDR3 is 14 amino acids long. J was trimmed by 8 bases and V by 4 bases; bases with no gene match: 5. The CDR3 nucleotides are TGTGCCAGCAGTTTGGTAGGGACAGGGGACACCATATATTTT. Its protein is CASSLVGTGDTIYF.